The count of the clone carrying this TCR beta chain is one. The method was immunoSEQ multiplex PCR; TCRdb's version includes in-frame clones alone and lacks a portion of them. In the table there are 250,000 to 350,000 clones, approximately 83% of which are singletons. This sample stems from a study of blood T cell repertoires in COVID-19. This CDR3 spans 13 amino acids. CDR1 and CDR2 (germline): SGHKS, YYEKEE (reference sequence). Trimming stripped 2 bases from V and 2 bases from J, with 5 bases between. The chain combines TRBV5-5 with TRBJ2-4; D is unresolved. The clonotype was recovered from a woman in her twenties or thirties who had recovered from COVID-19. Material: PBMCs or T cells enriched from blood (not recorded which). The CDR3 sequence is CASSFQTKNIQYF. The CDR3 DNA reads TGTGCCAGCAGCTTCCAGACCAAAAACATTCAGTACTTC.